Listed below are T cell receptor beta chains from one sample, sequenced in a study of blood T cell repertoires in COVID-19. Generated by immunoSEQ multiplex PCR, the TCRdb table keeps only in-frame clones and is missing some. The table includes under 300,000 clones, roughly nine tenths detected once. The sample was peripheral blood. These receptors were collected from a man between 18 and 29 years old with active or convalescent COVID-19. Each CDR3 is given with its conserved first and last residue. D genes are given only for firm matches. A row's size may be missing; if present it is once, few, many or a size class.

clone size: .; CDR3 length: 13; J gene: TRBJ1-1; D gene: .; V gene: TRBV4-1; CDR3 protein: CASSQGMNTEAFF; CDR3 DNA: TGCGCCAGCAGCCAAGGTATGAACACTGAAGCTTTCTTT
clone size: .; CDR3 length: 17; J gene: TRBJ1-5; D gene: TRBD1; V gene: TRBV28; CDR3 protein: CASSSLTGQVGNQPQHF; CDR3 DNA: TGTGCCAGCAGTTCATTAACAGGACAGGTTGGCAATCAGCCCCAGCATTTT
clone size: .; CDR3 length: 12; J gene: TRBJ2-7; D gene: .; V gene: TRBV7-9; CDR3 protein: CASSPTDYEQYF; CDR3 DNA: TGTGCCAGCAGCCCTACCGACTACGAGCAGTACTTC
clone size: .; CDR3 length: 12; J gene: TRBJ1-1; D gene: .; V gene: TRBV5-4; CDR3 protein: CASSLAATEAFF; CDR3 DNA: TGTGCCAGCAGCTTGGCCGCGACTGAAGCTTTCTTT
clone size: once; CDR3 length: 13; J gene: TRBJ2-3; D gene: .; V gene: TRBV5-1; CDR3 protein: CASSGRVPDTQYF; CDR3 DNA: TGCGCCAGCAGCGGTCGGGTCCCAGATACGCAGTATTTT
clone size: .; CDR3 length: 15; J gene: TRBJ2-7; D gene: TRBD1; V gene: TRBV5-1; CDR3 protein: CASSWGDRPPYEQYF; CDR3 DNA: TGCGCCAGCAGCTGGGGGGACAGGCCCCCTTACGAGCAGTACTTC
clone size: once; CDR3 length: 11; J gene: TRBJ2-1; D gene: .; V gene: TRBV20-1; CDR3 protein: CSANPRDEQFF; CDR3 DNA: TGCAGTGCTAACCCCCGGGATGAGCAGTTCTTC
clone size: .; CDR3 length: 15; J gene: TRBJ2-4; D gene: .; V gene: TRBV5-1; CDR3 protein: CASRALEGSGNIQYF; CDR3 DNA: TGCGCCAGCAGAGCCCTCGAGGGAAGCGGGAACATTCAGTACTTC
clone size: few; CDR3 length: 15; J gene: TRBJ2-3; D gene: .; V gene: TRBV7-9; CDR3 protein: CASSGNPDGGGTQYF; CDR3 DNA: TGTGCCAGCAGCGGGAACCCGGACGGGGGAGGTACGCAGTATTTT
clone size: .; CDR3 length: 18; J gene: TRBJ2-7; D gene: TRBD2; V gene: TRBV28; CDR3 protein: CASSPLGLAGASSYEQYF; CDR3 DNA: TGTGCCAGCAGTCCCCTGGGGCTAGCGGGAGCCAGCTCCTACGAGCAGTACTTC
clone size: .; CDR3 length: 13; J gene: TRBJ1-1; D gene: .; V gene: TRBV4-1; CDR3 protein: CASSPGGNTEAFF; CDR3 DNA: TGCGCCAGCAGCCCGGGAGGGAACACTGAAGCTTTCTTT
clone size: once; CDR3 length: 15; J gene: TRBJ2-1; D gene: TRBD2; V gene: TRBV19; CDR3 protein: CASTSGGYSYNEQFF; CDR3 DNA: TGTGCCAGTACCAGCGGGGGGTACTCCTACAATGAGCAGTTCTTC
clone size: .; CDR3 length: 13; J gene: TRBJ2-2; D gene: .; V gene: TRBV11-2; CDR3 protein: CASSLDGVGELFF; CDR3 DNA: TGTGCCAGCAGCTTAGACGGGGTCGGGGAGCTGTTTTTT
clone size: .; CDR3 length: 16; J gene: TRBJ2-3; D gene: TRBD2; V gene: TRBV11-2; CDR3 protein: CASSEGAGFETDTQYF; CDR3 DNA: TGTGCCAGCAGCGAAGGAGCGGGGTTCGAAACAGATACGCAGTATTTT
clone size: .; CDR3 length: 16; J gene: TRBJ1-4; D gene: .; V gene: TRBV27; CDR3 protein: CASMGTTGQFNEKLFF; CDR3 DNA: TGTGCCAGCATGGGGACAACCGGACAGTTTAATGAAAAACTGTTTTTT
clone size: .; CDR3 length: 12; J gene: TRBJ2-5; D gene: .; V gene: TRBV30; CDR3 protein: CAWSERAETQYF; CDR3 DNA: TGTGCCTGGAGTGAGAGAGCCGAGACCCAGTACTTC
clone size: .; CDR3 length: 16; J gene: TRBJ2-3; D gene: TRBD1; V gene: TRBV3-1/TRBV3-2; CDR3 protein: CASSPHRQGLTDTQYF; CDR3 DNA: TGTGCCAGCAGCCCCCATCGACAGGGGTTGACAGATACGCAGTATTTT
clone size: .; CDR3 length: 14; J gene: TRBJ2-3; D gene: TRBD1; V gene: TRBV9; CDR3 protein: CASSVTGVTDTQYF; CDR3 DNA: TGTGCCAGCAGCGTTACAGGGGTCACAGATACGCAGTATTTT
clone size: .; CDR3 length: 14; J gene: TRBJ2-3; D gene: .; V gene: TRBV14; CDR3 protein: CASSQVRLLDTQYF; CDR3 DNA: TGTGCCAGCAGCCAAGTCAGGTTATTGGATACGCAGTATTTT
clone size: .; CDR3 length: 11; J gene: TRBJ2-7; D gene: .; V gene: TRBV30; CDR3 protein: CAGHTGRKQYF; CDR3 DNA: TGTGCCGGGCATACAGGGCGTAAGCAGTACTTC
clone size: few; CDR3 length: 15; J gene: TRBJ2-1; D gene: TRBD2; V gene: TRBV24-1; CDR3 protein: CATSDFSGTYNEQFF; CDR3 DNA: TGTGCCACCAGTGATTTTAGCGGGACCTACAATGAGCAGTTCTTC
clone size: .; CDR3 length: 14; J gene: TRBJ2-7; D gene: TRBD2; V gene: TRBV5-4; CDR3 protein: CASSLRAGSDEQYF; CDR3 DNA: TGTGCCAGCAGCTTACGAGCGGGGAGCGACGAGCAGTACTTC